The present entry profiles one T cell receptor (beta chain) with its context. The sample is drawn from a study of blood T cell repertoires in COVID-19. Study-level background: Acute and convalescent COVID-19 samples came from the United States, Italy and Spain. Sample material is recorded as cDNA or gDNA derived from T cells, B-cell-depleted T cells, or PBMCs.

Germline V gene sequence: CDR1 WSHSY, CDR2 SAAADI. The CDR3 has 14 residues. V was clipped by 2 bases and J by 2 bases, with 7 bases between them. In the original analysis: It was from reference gene primer amplification that nucleated cell counts were estimated. TCRdb's copy holds only in-frame clones and misses some; the assay was immunoSEQ multiplex PCR. V, J and clone size were drawn from that table, and D and trimming were deduced from the DNA. The sample has 40,000 to 50,000 clones; about 89% are singletons. Sequencing was performed on peripheral blood. This sequence joins TRBV10-2 and TRBJ1-5; weak D call: TRBD1 (5 bases). This clonotype originated in a human donor in a cohort sampled during active COVID-19. The CDR3, as DNA: TGCGCCAGCAGTGAGGGGGGGGGCAATCAGCCCCAGCATTTT. The encoded protein is CASSEGGGNQPQHF.